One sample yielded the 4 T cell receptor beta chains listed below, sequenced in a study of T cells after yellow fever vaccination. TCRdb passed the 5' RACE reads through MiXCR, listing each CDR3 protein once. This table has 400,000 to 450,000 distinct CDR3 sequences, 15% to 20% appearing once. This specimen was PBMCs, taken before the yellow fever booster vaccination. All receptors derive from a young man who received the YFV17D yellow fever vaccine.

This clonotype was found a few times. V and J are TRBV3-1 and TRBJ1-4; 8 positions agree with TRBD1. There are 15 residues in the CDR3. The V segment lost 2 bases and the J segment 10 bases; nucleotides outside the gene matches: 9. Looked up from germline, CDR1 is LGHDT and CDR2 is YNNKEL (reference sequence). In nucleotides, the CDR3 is TGTGCCAGCAGCCAAAGTGGAGGGACAGGTGGAAAACTGTTTTTT. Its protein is CASSQSGGTGGKLFF.

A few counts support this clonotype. CDR3 sequence reads: CARDRDYEQYF. DNA of the CDR3: TGCGCCAGAGACAGAGACTACGAGCAGTACTTC. V usage is TRBV10-1 and J usage is TRBJ2-7; D is perhaps TRBD1 (5 bases). Trimming shortened V by 9 bases and J by 3 bases, and 9 bases separated the two germline ends. The germline V gene has CDR1 WNHNN and CDR2 SYGVQD (reference sequence). The CDR3 has 11 residues.

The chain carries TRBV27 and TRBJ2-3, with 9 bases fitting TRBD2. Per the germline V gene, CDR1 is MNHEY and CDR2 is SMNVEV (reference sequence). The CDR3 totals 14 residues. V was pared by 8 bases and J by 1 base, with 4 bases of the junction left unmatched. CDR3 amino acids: CASFSGGRTDTQYF. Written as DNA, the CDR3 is TGTGCCAGCTTTAGCGGGGGACGCACAGATACGCAGTATTTT.

DNA for the CDR3: TGCAGGACCAGACAGGACGGAGCTTTCTTT. It translates to CRTRQDGAFF. V usage is TRBV20-1 and J usage is TRBJ1-1; perhaps TRBD1 as D (6 bases). Germline V lookup: CDR1 DFQATT, CDR2 SNEGSKA (reference sequence). The CDR3 consists of 10 residues.